What follows are 19 T cell receptor beta chains derived from one specimen sequenced in a study of T cells in Graves' hyperthyroidism and ophthalmopathy (dated by TCRdb to about 2019). The library was obtained by multiplex PCR. The sequencer listed for this sample is Illumina HiSeq 2000. Amplification of TCR beta CDR3 regions was carried out from RNA transcripts. A first-round RT-PCR of the TCR CDR3 used the HTBI primer set with the Qiagen OneStep RT-PCR kit. In TCRdb, the public reads were trimmed at Q25 with fastp and aligned with MiXCR, with productive beta chains retained. CDR3 protein duplicates are merged, each entry listing the most common genes and DNA. Counted in this sample were hundreds of thousands of distinct CDR3 sequences; around 17% of them appeared once. 15% to 20% of the sample comes from the top ten. Input material: blood. Every receptor here comes from a woman younger than 30 with Graves' hyperthyroidism.

The chain recombines TRBV29-1 with TRBJ2-2; D is possibly TRBD1 (6 bases). V shed 6 bases and J shed 5 bases, with 16 bases lying between them. The length of the CDR3 is 14 residues. In germline, CDR1 is SQVTM, CDR2 ANQGSEA. CDR3 sequence (DNA): TGCAGCGTCACCGGGACACTGAAGACCGGGGAGCTGTTTTTT. This encodes CSVTGTLKTGELFF.

The rearrangement links TRBV4-1 to TRBJ2-5; maybe TRBD2 (6 bases). The CDR3 is made up of 14 amino acids. Germline values: CDR1 MGHRA, CDR2 YSYEKL. V dropped 4 bases and J dropped 6 bases, with 15 bases sitting between them. CDR3 loop: CASSRPGLQQTQYF. CDR3 in DNA: TGCGCCAGCAGCCGACCGGGACTTCAACAGACCCAGTACTTC.

This clonotype was picked up a small number of times. The chain uses TRBV18 and TRBJ2-2; D remains ambiguous. V gave up 2 bases and J gave up 0 bases, with 7 bases separating them. CDR1 and CDR2 (germline): KGHSH, LQKENI. This CDR3 has 15 amino acids. Here the CDR3 reads CASSPGYPNTGELFF. Here the CDR3 DNA reads TGTGCCAGCTCACCAGGGTACCCGAACACCGGGGAGCTGTTTTTT.

Comments on this clonotype: A read error is possible here, since a much larger clone lies one base away. The V and J genes are TRBV7-9 and TRBJ1-2, with unresolved D. The CDR3 contains 13 residues. With 3 bases removed from V and 4 bases from J, the gap between germline ends came to 9 bases. Per the germline V gene, CDR1 is SEHNR and CDR2 is FQNEAQ (reference sequence). The CDR3 sequence is CASSFTRSYGYTF. The CDR3, as DNA: TGTGCCAGCAGCTTCACACGGAGCTATGGCTACACCTTC.

The chain couples TRBV12-3 or TRBV12-4 to TRBJ1-2; 7 bases fit TRBD1. The CDR3 has 13 residues. V dropped 5 bases and J dropped 6; count of bases not matched to a gene: 6. Here the CDR3 reads CASSLRDSHGYTF. CDR3 in DNA: TGTGCCAGCAGTCTGAGGGACAGTCATGGCTACACCTTC.

This clonotype has a handful of counts. The junction differs from germline at one of its ends, possibly a read error. The chain recombines TRBV3-1 with TRBJ2-7, with TRBD2 matching over 9 bases. The germline V gene encodes CDR1 LGHDT and CDR2 YNNKEL (reference sequence). This CDR3 has 14 residues. CDR3 sequence reads: CASTQAGGTYEQYF. The DNA of the CDR3 is TGTGCCAGCACCCAAGCGGGGGGAACCTACGAGCAGTACTTC.

Ten or more counts support this clonotype. The chain joins TRBV6-2 or TRBV6-3 to TRBJ2-5; 7 bases are a match to TRBD2. This CDR3 region has 13 residues. The germline V gene has CDR1 MNHEY and CDR2 SVGEGT. With V trimmed by 6 bases and J by 2 bases, 3 bases remained unmatched. This CDR3 reads CASSYGGQETQYF. The CDR3 bases are TGTGCCAGCAGCTACGGGGGGCAAGAGACCCAGTACTTC.

This clonotype was observed a handful of times. This CDR3 reads CASSLGQVSGNTIYF. The CDR3 DNA reads as TGTGCCAGCAGTTTAGGGCAGGTCTCTGGAAACACCATATATTTT. V is TRBV28 and J is TRBJ1-3, with D hard to call. With 2 bases removed from V and 0 bases from J, the gap between germline ends came to 8 bases. Germline loops: CDR1 MDHEN, CDR2 SYDVKM. The CDR3 covers 15 residues.

V and J are TRBV28 and TRBJ2-7, with 10 bases matching TRBD1. J lost 6 bases, V lost 4 bases, and 9 bases had no gene match. The CDR3 is 15 amino acids. The germline V gene has CDR1 MDHEN and CDR2 SYDVKM. In DNA, the CDR3 is TGTGCCAGCAGTTCGACCGGGACAGGGGAGGCCGAGCAGTACTTC. It encodes CASSSTGTGEAEQYF.

The CDR3 region is CASLSGTSAYNEQFF. As DNA, the CDR3 is TGTGCCAGCCTCTCCGGGACTAGCGCTTACAATGAGCAGTTCTTC. The chain joins TRBV6-1 to TRBJ2-1; 10 nucleotides match TRBD2. The trim removed 8 bases at V and 4 bases at J, leaving 8 bases unmatched. The CDR3 is 15 amino acids. CDR1 is MNHNS, CDR2 SASEGT, per germline.

This clonotype was detected ten times or more. The V call is TRBV3-1, the J call TRBJ1-2; D is possibly TRBD1 (5 bases). Germline-derived CDR1 and CDR2 are LGHDT and YNNKEL (reference sequence). The CDR3 consists of 14 residues. With 2 bases removed from V and 3 bases from J, the gap between germline ends came to 10 bases. For the CDR3, the DNA is TGTGCCAGCAGCCAAAGGGTAGGGGACTATGGCTACACCTTC. Its protein product is CASSQRVGDYGYTF.

The table lists this clonotype with many counts. The chain joins TRBV10-1 to TRBJ2-1; 8 bases map to TRBD2. Germline values: CDR1 WNHNN, CDR2 SYGVQD (reference sequence). This CDR3 region has 14 residues. Germline trimming cut 6 bases from V and 4 bases from J; bases unmatched to any gene: 5. CDR3 in amino acids: CASSSGLVYNEQFF. CDR3 DNA sequence: TGCGCCAGCAGCTCGGGACTAGTTTACAATGAGCAGTTCTTC.

This clonotype was observed at least ten times. This rearrangement joins TRBV2 to TRBJ1-1; D is perhaps TRBD1 (6 bases). Trimming took 4 bases from V and 10 from J, leaving 25 bases between them. Germline CDR1 and CDR2: SNHLY and FYNNEI. This CDR3 has 16 amino acids. The CDR3 DNA follows: TGTGCCAGCAGTGGCTTGGTGGCTACTCTAACAGGGAGAGCTTTCTTT. Protein product: CASSGLVATLTGRAFF.

This clonotype has at least ten counts. V gene TRBV12-3 or TRBV12-4 combines with J gene TRBJ1-1, with 10 bases lining up with TRBD1. V lost 1 base, J lost 7 bases, and 6 bases stayed unmatched. The CDR3 covers 15 residues. The CDR3 loop reads CASSLVGQGSGEAFF. For the CDR3, the DNA is TGTGCCAGCAGTTTAGTGGGACAGGGGTCGGGTGAAGCTTTCTTT.

This clonotype was seen many times. The chain couples TRBV11-2 to TRBJ2-1; 8 bases fit TRBD2. The CDR3 covers 15 residues. Trimming cost V 1 base and J 6 bases; bases outside gene matches: 5. Germline assignment: CDR1 SGHAT and CDR2 FQNNGV. The CDR3, as DNA: TGTGCCAGCAGCTTAGTCGGGAGGGCCGTCAATGAGCAGTTCTTC. Protein product: CASSLVGRAVNEQFF.

In this sample, this clonotype turned up once. This rearrangement joins TRBV11-3 to TRBJ2-1, with D maybe TRBD2 (6 bases). The CDR3 runs 16 residues. Trimming removed 3 bases from V and 5 bases from J, with 17 bases in between. Per the germline V gene, CDR1 is SGHNT and CDR2 is YENEEA. This CDR3 is CASSFRAGPPNNEQFF. CDR3 DNA: TGTGCCAGCAGCTTCCGCGCGGGACCACCGAACAATGAGCAGTTCTTC.

The gene calls are TRBV12-3 or TRBV12-4 and TRBJ1-5; no reliable D call. V lost 8 bases to trimming and J lost 1 base, with 12 bases between them. The CDR3 sequence is 14 residues long. The CDR3 nucleotides are TGTGCCAGCCGTTACGGGGTGAGCAATCAGCCCCAGCATTTT. It encodes CASRYGVSNQPQHF.

This clonotype came up many times. V gene TRBV15 combines with J gene TRBJ1-2; possible D gene TRBD1, 6 bases. CDR1 LNHNV and CDR2 YYDKDF come from the germline V gene (reference sequence). The V end was cut by 1 base, the J end by 2 bases, with 14 bases between. The CDR3 covers 16 residues. CDR3 amino acids: CATSRVGTTLNYGYTF. The CDR3 DNA follows: TGTGCCACCAGCAGAGTCGGGACAACCCTCAACTATGGCTACACCTTC.

The V and J genes are TRBV4-2 and TRBJ2-1; no firm D call. The CDR3 runs to 14 residues. The germline CDR1 and CDR2 sequences are LGHNA and YNFKEQ. V was clipped by 0 bases and J by 8 bases, with 11 bases between them. The CDR3 here is CASSQEGYDDEQFF. CDR3 DNA: TGTGCCAGCAGCCAAGAAGGGTATGATGATGAGCAGTTCTTC.